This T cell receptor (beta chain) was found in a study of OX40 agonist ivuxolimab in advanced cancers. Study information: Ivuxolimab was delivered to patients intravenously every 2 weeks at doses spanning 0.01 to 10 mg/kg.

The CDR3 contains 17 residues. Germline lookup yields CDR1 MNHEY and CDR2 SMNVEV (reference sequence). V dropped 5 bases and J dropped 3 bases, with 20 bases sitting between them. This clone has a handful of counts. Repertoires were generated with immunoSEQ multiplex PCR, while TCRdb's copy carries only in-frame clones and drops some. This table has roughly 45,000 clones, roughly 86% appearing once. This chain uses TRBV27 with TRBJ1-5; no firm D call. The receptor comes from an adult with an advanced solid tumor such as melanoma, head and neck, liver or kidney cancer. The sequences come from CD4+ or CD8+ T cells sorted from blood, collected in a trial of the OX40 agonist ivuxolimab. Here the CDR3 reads CASSPLVSQTFNQPQHF. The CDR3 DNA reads TGTGCCAGCAGTCCTCTTGTGTCACAGACTTTCAATCAGCCCCAGCATTTT.